This is a list of T cell receptor beta chains from one sample in a study of radiotherapy plus CTLA-4 blockade in lung cancer. Sequencing was performed with immunoSEQ multiplex PCR; in TCRdb, only in-frame clones are kept and a portion is missing. The profile shows some 46,000 clones, more than 70% of them singletons. The specimen comprised peripheral blood, sampled from a patient treated with radiotherapy plus ipilimumab. The receptors stem from a human donor with non-small cell lung cancer whose response to radiotherapy plus ipilimumab could not be evaluated. Each CDR3 is given with its conserved first and last residue. The D gene is left open where the match is weak. Size tells how often a clone was seen (once, few, many) or the class of an expanded clone, and some rows leave it out.

clone size: few
V gene: TRBV7-8
D gene: .
J gene: TRBJ1-3
CDR3 protein: CASSLDPGRGAGNTIYF
CDR3 DNA: TGTGCCAGCAGCTTAGACCCCGGCAGGGGAGCTGGAAACACCATATATTTT

clone size: .
V gene: TRBV11-2
D gene: TRBD2
J gene: TRBJ2-7
CDR3 protein: CASSLPSGHSYEQYF
CDR3 DNA: TGTGCCAGCAGCTTACCTAGCGGACACTCCTACGAGCAGTACTTC

clone size: few
V gene: TRBV7-7
D gene: TRBD1
J gene: TRBJ1-4
CDR3 protein: CAKGRGDEKLFF
CDR3 DNA: TGTGCTAAGGGCAGGGGGGATGAAAAACTGTTTTTT

clone size: .
V gene: TRBV28
D gene: .
J gene: TRBJ2-3
CDR3 protein: CASTEETSTDTQYF
CDR3 DNA: TGTGCCAGCACTGAAGAAACTAGCACAGATACGCAGTATTTT

clone size: .
V gene: TRBV20-1
D gene: .
J gene: TRBJ2-5
CDR3 protein: CSAREGGQYF
CDR3 DNA: TGCAGTGCTAGAGAGGGGGGCCAGTACTTC

clone size: .
V gene: TRBV28
D gene: .
J gene: TRBJ1-1
CDR3 protein: CASSFYGNTEAFF
CDR3 DNA: TGTGCCAGCAGTTTCTATGGGAACACTGAAGCTTTCTTT

clone size: .
V gene: TRBV14
D gene: .
J gene: TRBJ2-7
CDR3 protein: CASSQTTGYDYEQYF
CDR3 DNA: TGTGCCAGCAGCCAAACAACAGGCTACGATTACGAGCAGTACTTC

clone size: .
V gene: TRBV7-2
D gene: .
J gene: TRBJ2-5
CDR3 protein: CASSLGHTKETQYF
CDR3 DNA: TGTGCCAGCAGCTTGGGACACACCAAAGAGACCCAGTACTTC

clone size: .
V gene: TRBV2
D gene: .
J gene: TRBJ2-3
CDR3 protein: CASSAYRQDTQYF
CDR3 DNA: TGTGCCAGCAGTGCCTACAGACAAGATACGCAGTATTTT

clone size: .
V gene: TRBV5-1
D gene: TRBD1
J gene: TRBJ2-4
CDR3 protein: CASSEGQPGNIQYF
CDR3 DNA: TGCGCCAGCAGCGAGGGACAGCCCGGTAACATTCAGTACTTC

clone size: .
V gene: TRBV18
D gene: TRBD2
J gene: TRBJ2-3
CDR3 protein: CASSPGTSAGADTQYF
CDR3 DNA: TGTGCCAGCTCACCAGGGACTAGCGCTGGGGCAGATACGCAGTATTTT

clone size: .
V gene: TRBV6-5
D gene: .
J gene: TRBJ2-1
CDR3 protein: CASRPGSGSYNEQFF
CDR3 DNA: TGTGCCAGCAGACCAGGATCGGGGTCCTACAATGAGCAGTTCTTC

clone size: .
V gene: TRBV15
D gene: .
J gene: TRBJ1-4
CDR3 protein: CATSRGGGYATNEKLFF
CDR3 DNA: TGTGCCACCAGCAGAGGTGGAGGTTATGCAACTAATGAAAAACTGTTTTTT

clone size: .
V gene: TRBV5-1
D gene: TRBD1
J gene: TRBJ1-1
CDR3 protein: CASRFGTGNTEAFF
CDR3 DNA: TGCGCCAGCAGATTCGGGACAGGGAACACTGAAGCTTTCTTT

clone size: .
V gene: TRBV19
D gene: .
J gene: TRBJ1-1
CDR3 protein: CASQPTGFDTEAFF
CDR3 DNA: TGTGCCAGCCAACCGACAGGTTTCGACACTGAAGCTTTCTTT

clone size: .
V gene: TRBV9
D gene: TRBD1
J gene: TRBJ2-6
CDR3 protein: CASSVEGTDISGANVLTF
CDR3 DNA: TGTGCCAGCAGCGTAGAAGGGACAGATATCTCTGGGGCCAACGTCCTGACTTTC

clone size: .
V gene: TRBV29-1
D gene: TRBD1
J gene: TRBJ1-1
CDR3 protein: CSGDRVDTEAFF
CDR3 DNA: TGCAGCGGGGACAGGGTCGACACTGAAGCTTTCTTT

clone size: .
V gene: TRBV9
D gene: TRBD2
J gene: TRBJ2-1
CDR3 protein: CASSASTGTRSFF
CDR3 DNA: TGTGCCAGCAGCGCTTCAACCGGGACTAGATCGTTCTTC

clone size: .
V gene: TRBV9
D gene: TRBD2
J gene: TRBJ2-7
CDR3 protein: CASSEGVSGTTYEQYF
CDR3 DNA: TGTGCCAGCAGCGAGGGGGTTAGCGGGACCACCTACGAGCAGTACTTC

clone size: .
V gene: TRBV18
D gene: .
J gene: TRBJ1-6
CDR3 protein: CASSPTPGQTSPLHF
CDR3 DNA: TGTGCCAGCTCACCAACCCCAGGACAAACCTCACCCCTCCACTTT

clone size: few
V gene: TRBV5-5
D gene: TRBD1
J gene: TRBJ2-2
CDR3 protein: CASSWGQGLTGELFF
CDR3 DNA: TGTGCCAGCAGCTGGGGACAGGGGCTCACCGGGGAGCTGTTTTTT

clone size: .
V gene: TRBV5-1
D gene: .
J gene: TRBJ1-4
CDR3 protein: CASSLAPGSLGEKLFF
CDR3 DNA: TGCGCCAGCAGCTTGGCCCCGGGGTCTTTAGGGGAAAAACTGTTTTTT

clone size: .
V gene: TRBV18
D gene: TRBD2
J gene: TRBJ2-3
CDR3 protein: CASSPLGTRRDTDTQYF
CDR3 DNA: TGTGCCAGCTCACCACTGGGGACTAGAAGAGACACAGATACGCAGTATTTT

clone size: once
V gene: TRBV5-1
D gene: TRBD2
J gene: TRBJ2-3
CDR3 protein: CASSLLASGSSDTQYF
CDR3 DNA: TGCGCCAGCAGCTTGTTGGCTAGCGGGAGTTCAGATACGCAGTATTTT

clone size: .
V gene: TRBV27
D gene: .
J gene: TRBJ2-2
CDR3 protein: CTSSRAANTGELFF
CDR3 DNA: TGTACCAGCAGCAGGGCCGCGAACACCGGGGAGCTGTTTTTT

clone size: .
V gene: TRBV5-1
D gene: TRBD1
J gene: TRBJ1-2
CDR3 protein: CASSMTGLYGYTF
CDR3 DNA: TGCGCCAGCAGCATGACAGGGCTCTATGGCTACACCTTC

clone size: .
V gene: TRBV5-1
D gene: .
J gene: TRBJ2-3
CDR3 protein: CASSYQQYTDTQYF
CDR3 DNA: TGCGCCAGCAGCTATCAACAATACACAGATACGCAGTATTTT

clone size: .
V gene: TRBV6-1
D gene: .
J gene: TRBJ2-3
CDR3 protein: CASTKLASADTQYF
CDR3 DNA: TGTGCCAGCACTAAACTAGCATCGGCAGATACGCAGTATTTT

clone size: once
V gene: TRBV7-9
D gene: TRBD2
J gene: TRBJ2-3
CDR3 protein: CASSSLAGKITDTQYF
CDR3 DNA: TGTGCCAGCAGCTCTTTAGCGGGGAAGATCACAGATACGCAGTATTTT

clone size: .
V gene: TRBV2
D gene: .
J gene: TRBJ2-7
CDR3 protein: CASSRSEGYEQYF
CDR3 DNA: TGTGCCAGCAGCCGTTCGGAGGGTTACGAGCAGTACTTC

clone size: .
V gene: TRBV9
D gene: .
J gene: TRBJ1-2
CDR3 protein: CASSVQGSNYGYTF
CDR3 DNA: TGTGCCAGCAGCGTGCAGGGCTCTAACTATGGCTACACCTTC

clone size: once
V gene: TRBV28
D gene: TRBD1
J gene: TRBJ1-2
CDR3 protein: CASSDPTGGSNYGYTF
CDR3 DNA: TGTGCCAGCAGTGACCCGACAGGGGGCTCTAACTATGGCTACACCTTC

clone size: .
V gene: TRBV2
D gene: TRBD1
J gene: TRBJ1-4
CDR3 protein: CASSPGQGREKLFF
CDR3 DNA: TGTGCCAGCAGTCCGGGACAGGGCCGGGAAAAACTGTTTTTT

clone size: .
V gene: TRBV6-1
D gene: TRBD1
J gene: TRBJ1-5
CDR3 protein: CASILTGGSQPQHF
CDR3 DNA: TGTGCCAGCATTTTGACAGGGGGCAGTCAGCCCCAGCATTTT

clone size: .
V gene: TRBV4-3
D gene: .
J gene: TRBJ2-1
CDR3 protein: CASSRGGKGAPGEQFF
CDR3 DNA: TGCGCCAGCAGCCGCGGGGGCAAAGGGGCCCCAGGGGAGCAGTTCTTC

clone size: .
V gene: TRBV5-4
D gene: TRBD1
J gene: TRBJ1-2
CDR3 protein: CASSLDRGYGYTF
CDR3 DNA: TGTGCCAGCAGCTTGGACAGGGGCTATGGCTACACCTTC

clone size: once
V gene: TRBV19
D gene: .
J gene: TRBJ2-7
CDR3 protein: CASSPNRKSSYEQYF
CDR3 DNA: TGTGCCAGTAGCCCCAACAGGAAATCCTCCTACGAGCAGTACTTC

clone size: .
V gene: TRBV7-2
D gene: TRBD1
J gene: TRBJ1-6
CDR3 protein: CASSQGGDRPSTPLHF
CDR3 DNA: TGTGCCAGCAGCCAGGGAGGGGACAGGCCTTCGACACCCCTCCACTTT

clone size: .
V gene: TRBV6-1
D gene: .
J gene: TRBJ2-3
CDR3 protein: CASSEVTSYPDTQYF
CDR3 DNA: TGTGCCAGCAGTGAAGTCACTAGCTACCCAGATACGCAGTATTTT